The 20 T cell receptor beta chains listed next were all sequenced from one sample in a study of sequential checkpoint blockade in melanoma. Treatment: randomized to nivolumab then ipilimumab (arm A) or the reverse (arm B). The protocol was immunoSEQ multiplex PCR, while the TCRdb copy is restricted to in-frame clones and leaves out a portion. The table records approximately 34,000 clones, roughly 81% of them present only once. This material consisted of CD8+ T cells sorted from blood (inferred from file names), taken from a patient given nivolumab and ipilimumab in sequence. These TCRs come from a human donor with melanoma.

The chain has TRBV18 and TRBJ2-7; D might be TRBD2 (5 bases). Between the trimmed V and J ends, which lost 2 bases and 0 bases, there was a span of 11 bases. The germline V gene has CDR1 KGHSH and CDR2 LQKENI. The CDR3 sequence is 15 residues long. The CDR3 spells CASSPGGESSYEQYF. The CDR3 DNA reads TGTGCCAGCTCACCAGGAGGCGAGAGCTCCTACGAGCAGTACTTC.

CDR3 amino acids: CASSQLAGYTDTQYF. The CDR3 coding sequence is TGTGCCAGCAGCCAACTAGCGGGGTACACAGATACGCAGTATTTT. The rearrangement links TRBV6-5 to TRBJ2-3; TRBD2 agrees at 10 bases. The length of the CDR3 is 15 residues. The germline V gene has CDR1 MNHEY and CDR2 SVGAGI. The trim removed 6 bases at V and 2 bases at J, leaving 5 bases unmatched.

The chain recombines TRBV4-2 with TRBJ2-7; D is perhaps TRBD2 (6 bases). V lost 4 bases, J lost 3 bases, and 13 bases lay in between. The CDR3 is 14 residues long. Per the germline V gene, CDR1 is LGHNA and CDR2 is YNFKEQ. The CDR3 here is CASSRTTGDYEQYF. The CDR3 coding sequence is TGTGCCAGCAGCCGAACAACGGGGGACTACGAGCAGTACTTC.

The chain has TRBV7-9 and TRBJ2-4, with TRBD2 matching 10 bases. CDR3 length equals 17 residues. Germline CDR1 is SEHNR and CDR2 is FQNEAQ (reference sequence). The J segment lost 3 bases and the V segment lost 0 bases, leaving 5 bases of the junction unmatched. The CDR3 coding sequence is TGTGCCAGCAGCTTAGCGCAAGCGGGAGGGGACAAAAACATTCAGTACTTC. Translated: CASSLAQAGGDKNIQYF.

The rearrangement joins TRBV21-1 to TRBJ2-3; the D segment call TRBD2 is taken from the table without a DNA check. TRBV21-1 is deemed a pseudogene. The CDR3 contains 17 residues. CDR3 sequence: CAGTEGTSGGHTDTQYF. The CDR3 bases are TGTGCAGGCACAGAGGGGACTAGCGGGGGGCACACAGATACGCAGTATTTT.

The chain uses TRBV27 and TRBJ2-3; weak D call: TRBD1 (7 bases). This CDR3 has 16 residues. Trimming pared 2 bases from V and 0 bases from J, leaving 12 bases between. The germline CDR1 and CDR2 sequences are MNHEY and SMNVEV (reference sequence). This CDR3 is CASSLIQGTSTDTQYF. The DNA of the CDR3 is TGTGCCAGCAGTTTAATACAGGGGACTAGCACAGATACGCAGTATTTT.

This chain links TRBV7-9 with TRBJ1-2; D is perhaps TRBD1 (5 bases). Germline CDR1 is SEHNR and CDR2 is FQNEAQ (reference sequence). Trimming stripped 1 base from V and 2 bases from J, with 14 bases between. The CDR3 runs to 16 residues. CDR3 nucleotide sequence: TGTGCCAGCAGCTTAGAGCGGGACTCCTTAAACTATGGCTACACCTTC. As protein: CASSLERDSLNYGYTF.

V and J are TRBV5-1 and TRBJ1-1, with TRBD1 matching 11 bases. The trim removed 5 bases at V and 6 bases at J, leaving 6 bases unmatched. The CDR3 length is 14 residues. Germline CDR1 is SGHRS and CDR2 is YFSETQ. For the CDR3, the DNA is TGCGCCAGCAGTACCGGGACAGGGGGGGCTGAAGCTTTCTTT. As protein: CASSTGTGGAEAFF.

This clone has just a few counts. The chain links TRBV2 to TRBJ2-7; D is unresolved. The CDR3 length is 13 residues. Germline CDR1 SNHLY, CDR2 FYNNEI. V dropped 4 bases and J dropped 0 bases, with 7 bases sitting between them. The CDR3 DNA sequence: TGTGCCAGCAGTGGGGCCATCTCCTACGAGCAGTACTTC. It translates to CASSGAISYEQYF.

This clone was detected only a few times. V usage is TRBV5-1 and J usage is TRBJ1-1; no definite D call. Germline V gene lookup returns CDR1 SGHRS and CDR2 YFSETQ. The CDR3 consists of 13 residues. V lost 4 bases and J lost 0, with 7 bases in between. The DNA of the CDR3 is TGCGCCAGCAGCCCATACATGAACACTGAAGCTTTCTTT. Its translation: CASSPYMNTEAFF.

This clone was seen only once. The chain employs TRBV28 and TRBJ2-3, with D tentatively TRBD1 (7 bases). This CDR3 region has 15 residues. V gave up 6 bases and J gave up 4 bases, with 17 bases separating them. Germline V gene lookup returns CDR1 MDHEN and CDR2 SYDVKM. The CDR3 coding sequence is TGTGCCAGCAGGGGGGGCGGACAGGATGCAGATACGCAGTATTTT. Translation: CASRGGGQDADTQYF.

This rearrangement joins TRBV19 to TRBJ1-4, with D hard to call. The germline V gene has CDR1 LNHDA and CDR2 SQIVND (reference sequence). The CDR3 extends over 15 amino acids. V dropped 1 base and J dropped 7 bases, with 13 bases sitting between them. The CDR3 DNA sequence: TGTGCCAGTAGTATAGTGGGAGCAGAAATTGAAAAACTGTTTTTT. The encoded protein is CASSIVGAEIEKLFF.

This chain's CDR3 is CASSRTGTGEYNEQFF. The CDR3 bases are TGTGCCAGCAGTCGAACCGGGACAGGGGAGTACAATGAGCAGTTCTTC. This chain connects TRBV2 to TRBJ2-1; 10 nucleotides agree with TRBD1. Germline CDR1 SNHLY, CDR2 FYNNEI. V lost 5 bases and J lost 4; bases outside the gene matches: 8. The CDR3 spans 16 residues.

This chain connects TRBV5-1 to TRBJ1-2, with a tentative D call TRBD1 (6 bases). The CDR3 contains 14 residues. Germline assignment: CDR1 SGHRS and CDR2 YFSETQ. V lost 0 bases and J lost 2, with 8 bases in between. The chain's CDR3 is CASSLGTGNYGYTF. For the CDR3, the DNA is TGCGCCAGCAGCTTGGGTACAGGGAACTATGGCTACACCTTC.

The rearrangement uses TRBV4-1 and TRBJ2-7, with 9 nucleotides matching TRBD1. CDR1 MGHRA and CDR2 YSYEKL come from the germline V gene. V lost 4 bases, J lost 5 bases, and 3 bases stayed unmatched. This CDR3 is built from 13 residues. The CDR3 protein is CASSPRDRDEQYF. The CDR3 bases are TGCGCCAGCAGCCCCCGGGACAGGGACGAGCAGTACTTC.

The chain uses TRBV29-1 and TRBJ1-2, with D possibly being TRBD1 (6 bases). The germline gives CDR1 SQVTM, CDR2 ANQGSEA. Trimming left V 0 bases short and J 1 base short, with 12 bases between. CDR3 length: 15 residues. The CDR3 DNA reads TGCAGCGTTGAAGATGGGGAGGGGGGTAACTATGGCTACACCTTC. This translates into CSVEDGEGGNYGYTF.

The V call is TRBV10-2, the J call TRBJ2-1; the match to TRBD2 covers 15 bases. V dropped 0 bases and J dropped 8; count of bases not matched to a gene: 14. This CDR3 contains 20 residues. Germline V gene sequence: CDR1 WSHSY, CDR2 SAAADI. CDR3 loop: CASSESDWVGLAGGKDEQFF. CDR3 DNA: TGCGCCAGCAGTGAGTCGGACTGGGTTGGACTAGCGGGGGGGAAAGATGAGCAGTTCTTC.

V gene TRBV27 combines with J gene TRBJ2-3, with D unclear. Trimming took off 2 bases at V and 0 bases at J, with 6 bases between the two ends. This CDR3 is built from 14 residues. Germline values: CDR1 MNHEY, CDR2 SMNVEV (reference sequence). CDR3 residues: CASSLAGSTDTQYF. Here the CDR3 DNA reads TGTGCCAGCAGTTTAGCAGGTAGCACAGATACGCAGTATTTT.

The V and J genes are TRBV6-5 and TRBJ1-6, with D perhaps TRBD1 (6 bases). V shed 0 bases and J shed 10 bases, with 16 bases lying between them. Germline CDR1 MNHEY, CDR2 SVGAGI. CDR3 length: 16 residues. The CDR3 loop reads CASSYSISRGYSPLHF. The CDR3 DNA reads TGTGCCAGCAGTTACTCGATCAGCAGGGGATACTCACCCCTCCACTTT.

Comment on this clone: Germline and junction disagree at one end, which may indicate a read error. The chain employs TRBV4-1 and TRBJ2-7; TRBD1 agrees at 7 bases. This CDR3 has 16 residues. Germline assignment: CDR1 MGHRA and CDR2 YSYEKL. The CDR3 region is CASSHQTQGSPDEQYF. The CDR3 DNA is TGTGCCAGCAGCCATCAGACACAGGGGTCCCCCGACGAGCAGTACTTC.